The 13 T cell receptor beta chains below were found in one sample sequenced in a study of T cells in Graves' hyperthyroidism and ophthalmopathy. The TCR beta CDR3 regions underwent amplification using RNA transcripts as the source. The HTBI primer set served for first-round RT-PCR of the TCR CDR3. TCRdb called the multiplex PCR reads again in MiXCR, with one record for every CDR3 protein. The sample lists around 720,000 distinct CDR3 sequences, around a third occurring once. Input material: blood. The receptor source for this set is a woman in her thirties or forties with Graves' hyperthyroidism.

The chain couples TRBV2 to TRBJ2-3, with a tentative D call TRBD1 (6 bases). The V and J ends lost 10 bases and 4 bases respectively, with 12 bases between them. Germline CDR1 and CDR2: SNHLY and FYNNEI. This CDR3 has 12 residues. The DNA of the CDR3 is TGTGCCATTCGGGACAATTCAGATACGCAGTATTTT. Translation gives CAIRDNSDTQYF. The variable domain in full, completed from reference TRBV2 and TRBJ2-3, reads EPEVTQTPSHQVTQMGQEVILRCVPISNHLYFYWYRQILGQKVEFLVSFYNNEISEKSEIFDDQFSVERPDGSNFTLKIRSTKLEDSAMYFCAIRDNSDTQYFGPGTRLTVL.

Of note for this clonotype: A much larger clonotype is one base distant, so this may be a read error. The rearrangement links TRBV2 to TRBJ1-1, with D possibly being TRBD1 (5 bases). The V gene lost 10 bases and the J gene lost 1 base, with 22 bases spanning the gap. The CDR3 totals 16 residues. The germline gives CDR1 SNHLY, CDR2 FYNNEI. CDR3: CANIPGVGRWNTEAFF. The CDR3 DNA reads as TGTGCCAACATCCCGGGGGTAGGCAGGTGGAACACTGAAGCTTTCTTT.

The CDR3 bases are TGTGCCAGCAGTGACGGGGGGGACAGGGTTTACACCTTC. Encoded protein: CASSDGGDRVYTF. The chain employs TRBV6-1 and TRBJ1-2, with TRBD1 matching 9 bases. Germline trimming cut 3 bases from V and 11 bases from J; bases unmatched to any gene: 7. The germline gives CDR1 MNHNS, CDR2 SASEGT. CDR3 length: 13 amino acids.

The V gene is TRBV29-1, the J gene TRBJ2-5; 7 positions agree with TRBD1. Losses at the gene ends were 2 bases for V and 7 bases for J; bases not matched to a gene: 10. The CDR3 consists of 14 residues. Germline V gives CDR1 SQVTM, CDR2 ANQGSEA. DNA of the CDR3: TGCAGCGTTGAAAGGGCAGGGGGTGGGGGGACCCAGTACTTC. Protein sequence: CSVERAGGGGTQYF.

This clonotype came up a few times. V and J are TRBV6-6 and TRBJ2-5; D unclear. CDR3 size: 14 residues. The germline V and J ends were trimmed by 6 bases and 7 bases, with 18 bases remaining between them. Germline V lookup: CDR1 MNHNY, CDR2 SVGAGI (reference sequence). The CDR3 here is CASRQPSTLGTQYF. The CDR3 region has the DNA TGTGCCAGCAGACAGCCGTCGACCCTTGGGACCCAGTACTTC.

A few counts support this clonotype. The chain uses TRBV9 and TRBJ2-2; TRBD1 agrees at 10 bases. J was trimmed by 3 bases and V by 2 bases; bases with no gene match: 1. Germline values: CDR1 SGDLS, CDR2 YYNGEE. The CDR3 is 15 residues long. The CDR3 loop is CASSVGTGDTGELFF. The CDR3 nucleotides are TGTGCCAGCAGCGTGGGGACAGGGGACACCGGGGAGCTGTTTTTT.

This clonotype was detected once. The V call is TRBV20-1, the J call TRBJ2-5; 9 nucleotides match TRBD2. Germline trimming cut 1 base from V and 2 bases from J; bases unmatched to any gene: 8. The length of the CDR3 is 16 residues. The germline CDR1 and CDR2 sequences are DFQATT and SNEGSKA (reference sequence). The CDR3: CSARAGTSSNQETQYF. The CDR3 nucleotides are TGCAGTGCTAGAGCCGGGACTAGCAGTAATCAAGAGACCCAGTACTTC.

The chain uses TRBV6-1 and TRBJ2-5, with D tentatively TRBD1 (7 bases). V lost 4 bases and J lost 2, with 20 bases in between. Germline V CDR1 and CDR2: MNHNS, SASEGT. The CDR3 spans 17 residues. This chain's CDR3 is CASSARRQGGWQETQYF. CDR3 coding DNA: TGTGCCAGCAGTGCTCGGAGACAGGGAGGATGGCAAGAGACCCAGTACTTC.

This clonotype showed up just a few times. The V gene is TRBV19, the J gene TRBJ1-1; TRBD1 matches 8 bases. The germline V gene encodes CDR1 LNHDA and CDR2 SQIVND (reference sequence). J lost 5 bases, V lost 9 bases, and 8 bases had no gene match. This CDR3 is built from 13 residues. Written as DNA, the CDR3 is TGTGCCAGCAGACAGGGGCGAGGGACTGAAGCTTTCTTT. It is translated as CASRQGRGTEAFF.

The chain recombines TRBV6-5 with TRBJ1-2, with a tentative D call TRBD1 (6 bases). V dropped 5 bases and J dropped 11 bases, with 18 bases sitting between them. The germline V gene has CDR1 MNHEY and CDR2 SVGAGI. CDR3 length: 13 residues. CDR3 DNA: TGTGCCAGCAGTACTCAAGGGGGACCGATTTACACCTTC. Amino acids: CASSTQGGPIYTF.

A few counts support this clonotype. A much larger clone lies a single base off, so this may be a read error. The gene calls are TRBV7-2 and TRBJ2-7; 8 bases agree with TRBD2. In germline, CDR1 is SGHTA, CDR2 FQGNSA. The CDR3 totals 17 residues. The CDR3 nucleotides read TGTGCCAGCAGCCCGCGTTTTGCGCGGGAGGCCGCGGGCGAGCAGTGCTTC. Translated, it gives CASSPRFAREAAGEQCF.

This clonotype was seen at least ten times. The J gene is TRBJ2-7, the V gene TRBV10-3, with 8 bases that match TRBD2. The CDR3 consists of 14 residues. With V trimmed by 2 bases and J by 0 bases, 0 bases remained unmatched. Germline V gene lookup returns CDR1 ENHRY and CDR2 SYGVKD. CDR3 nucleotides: TGTGCCATCAGTGAGGGACTAGCCTCCTACGAGCAGTACTTC. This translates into CAISEGLASYEQYF.

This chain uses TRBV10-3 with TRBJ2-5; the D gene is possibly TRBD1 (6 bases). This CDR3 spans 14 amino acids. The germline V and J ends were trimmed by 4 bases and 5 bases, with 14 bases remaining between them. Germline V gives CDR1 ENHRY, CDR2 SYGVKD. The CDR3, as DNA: TGTGCCATCAGTGGCGTGGGGGCGTGGGAGACCCAGTACTTC. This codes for CAISGVGAWETQYF.